This T cell receptor (beta chain) was sequenced for a study of Ad26.COV2.S vaccination and SARS-CoV-2 variants. Some clones are missing from TCRdb's copy, which holds only in-frame ones; the method was immunoSEQ multiplex PCR. The profile covers approximately 300,000 clones, with around four fifths appearing a single time and around 2% taken by the ten largest. This sample's treatment: around 19 received Ad26.COV2.S at low or high dose, single or two shots; several received placebo; per-sample allocation not given. Day 63 after the first injection of vaccine or placebo was the sampling time. Trimming at V came to 3 bases and at J to 4 bases, leaving 5 bases not matched to a gene. This CDR3 has 15 amino acids. CDR1 is SGHAT, CDR2 FQNNGV, per germline.

The sample in question was peripheral blood, obtained in a trial of Ad26.COV2.S vaccine versus placebo. V gene TRBV11-2 combines with J gene TRBJ1-3; 8 bases are a match to TRBD1. The receptor comes from a person aged 18-65 years who received the Ad26.COV2.S COVID-19 vaccine or a placebo. CDR3 region: CASSFGQGVGNTIYF. CDR3 DNA: TGTGCCAGCAGCTTCGGACAGGGCGTAGGAAACACCATATATTTT. Full variable domain (remainder filled in from reference TRBV11-2 and TRBJ1-3): EAGVAQSPRYKIIEKRQSVAFWCNPISGHATLYWYQQILGQGPKLLIQFQNNGVVDDSQLPKDRFSAERLKGVDSTLKIQPAKLEDSAVYLCASSFGQGVGNTIYFGEGSWLTVV.